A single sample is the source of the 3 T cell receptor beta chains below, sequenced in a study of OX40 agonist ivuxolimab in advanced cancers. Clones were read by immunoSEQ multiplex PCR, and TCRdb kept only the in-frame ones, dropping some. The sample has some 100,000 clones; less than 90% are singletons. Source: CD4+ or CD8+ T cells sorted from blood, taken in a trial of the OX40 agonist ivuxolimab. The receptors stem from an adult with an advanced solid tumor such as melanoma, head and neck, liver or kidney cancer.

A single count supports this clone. The CDR3 sequence is CASSQAGETQYF. For the CDR3, the DNA is TGTGCCAGCAGCCAAGCAGGGGAGACCCAGTACTTC. The chain recombines TRBV7-2 with TRBJ2-5, with TRBD1 as a possible D gene (5 bases). The germline gives CDR1 SGHTA, CDR2 FQGNSA. This CDR3 region has 12 residues. Trimming cost V 5 bases and J 5 bases, with 9 bases left between them.

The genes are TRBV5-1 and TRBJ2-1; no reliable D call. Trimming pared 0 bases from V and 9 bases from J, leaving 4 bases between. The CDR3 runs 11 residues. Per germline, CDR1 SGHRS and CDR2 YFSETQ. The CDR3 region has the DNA TGCGCCAGCAGCTTGGTAGGTGAGCAGTTCTTC. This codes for CASSLVGEQFF.

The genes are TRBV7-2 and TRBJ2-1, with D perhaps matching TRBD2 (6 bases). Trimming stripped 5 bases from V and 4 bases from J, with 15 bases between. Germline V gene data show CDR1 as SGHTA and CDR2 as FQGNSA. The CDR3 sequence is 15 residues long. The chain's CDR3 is CASSPGPGTYNEQFF. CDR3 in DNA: TGTGCCAGCAGCCCGGGGCCGGGGACTTACAATGAGCAGTTCTTC.